Following are 8 T cell receptor beta chains from one sample sequenced in a study of blood T cell repertoires in COVID-19. Repertoires were generated with immunoSEQ multiplex PCR, while TCRdb's copy carries only in-frame clones and drops some. The sample yields nearly 350,000 clones, around 83% seen once. Input material: peripheral blood. Every receptor here comes from a young man with active or convalescent COVID-19.

The rearrangement links TRBV28 to TRBJ1-1, with D perhaps matching TRBD1 (5 bases). Deletions cut 5 bases from V and 5 bases from J, with 18 bases between. CDR3 size: 15 residues. CDR1 is MDHEN, CDR2 SYDVKM, per germline. The CDR3 nucleotides read TGTGCCAGCAGTCCCTTATTTCGGGGGTTGACTGAAGCTTTCTTT. It encodes CASSPLFRGLTEAFF.

This clone was seen more than once but under ten times. This chain joins TRBV6-6 and TRBJ1-1, with 7 bases lining up with TRBD1. The CDR3 has 14 residues. CDR1 is MNHNY, CDR2 SVGAGI, per germline (reference sequence). J gave up 4 bases and V 2 bases, and 4 bases lay outside the gene matches. CDR3 loop: CASSYEGAGTEAFF. In DNA form, the CDR3 reads TGTGCCAGCAGTTACGAGGGGGCTGGCACTGAAGCTTTCTTT.

The chain carries TRBV6-2 or TRBV6-3 and TRBJ1-1; tentatively, D is TRBD1 (5 bases). The CDR3 runs to 12 residues. V gave up 2 bases and J gave up 12 bases, with 13 bases separating them. Germline V gives CDR1 MNHEY, CDR2 SVGEGT. CDR3 nucleotide sequence: TGTGCCAGCAGTTACCGGGGGGTGGTAACTTTCTTT. Translation gives CASSYRGVVTFF.

The chain recombines TRBV19 with TRBJ1-1, with TRBD1 identical over 7 bases. CDR1 and CDR2 (germline): LNHDA, SQIVND (reference sequence). The CDR3 has 14 amino acids. The J segment lost 1 base and the V segment lost 4 bases, leaving 3 bases of the junction unmatched. The chain's CDR3 is CASSTGQRNTEAFF. CDR3 nucleotides: TGTGCCAGTAGTACGGGACAGAGGAACACTGAAGCTTTCTTT.

The J gene is TRBJ1-6, the V gene TRBV5-5, with 8 bases matching TRBD1. The CDR3 has 13 amino acids. Germline V gene data show CDR1 as SGHKS and CDR2 as YYEKEE (reference sequence). The V and J ends lost 4 bases and 10 bases, in that order; junction bases with no gene match: 4. The CDR3 coding sequence is TGTGCCAGCAGCCAGACAGGGGTGTCACCCCTCCACTTT. Translating it yields CASSQTGVSPLHF.

V and J are TRBV5-4 and TRBJ2-3; 8 bases are a match to TRBD1. The junction had 7 bases not matched to a gene; V was cut back by 3 bases and J by 1 base. This CDR3 is 16 amino acids long. Germline lookup yields CDR1 SGHNT and CDR2 YYREEE (reference sequence). The CDR3 DNA is TGTGCCAGCAGCTCCTTCCAGGACAGGGGCACAGATACGCAGTATTTT. This codes for CASSSFQDRGTDTQYF.

The CDR3 sequence is CASSQNHSGTGFEQYF. CDR3 in DNA: TGCGCCAGCAGCCAGAACCACTCCGGGACAGGCTTCGAGCAGTACTTC. The V gene is TRBV4-1, the J gene TRBJ2-7; 8 nucleotides align to TRBD1. V dropped 3 bases and J dropped 6; count of bases not matched to a gene: 13. Germline V CDR1 and CDR2: MGHRA, YSYEKL. The CDR3 is 16 amino acids.

J is TRBJ2-3 and V is TRBV6-4, with 10 bases that match TRBD2. Germline V lookup: CDR1 MRHNA, CDR2 SNTAGT. This CDR3 has 15 amino acids. V shed 4 bases and J 6 bases; nucleotides not matched to a gene: 7. For the CDR3, the DNA is TGTGCCAGCAGTGTAGGAGCGGGGGGGCTTGATACGCAGTATTTT. Protein product: CASSVGAGGLDTQYF.